Reported below is one T cell receptor (beta chain). Antigen specificity is unknown. CDR3 length: 13 residues. Per the germline V gene, CDR1 is SQVTM and CDR2 is ANQGSEA. V gave up 1 base and J gave up 1 base, with 7 bases separating them. TCRdb fed the 5' RACE reads into MiXCR, producing one record per CDR3 protein. The repertoire holds around 13,000 distinct CDR3 sequences, with around 6.1% as singletons. This sample is drawn from a study of spatial heterogeneity in lung cancer. For the study at large: Matched bulk RNA-seq provided a T cell module score, and TCR transcript counts in tumor regions correlated strongly with it. Findings of the study overall: Expanded alpha and beta TCR counts within tumors tracked tumor mutation counts. Expanded TCRs classified as ubiquitous or regional were counted, and these counts tracked ubiquitous and regional nonsynonymous mutations, respectively.

Time point meaning: sample taken at primary tumor resection. Samples were donated by 72 untreated early-stage non-small cell lung cancer patients. The sequenced material consisted of unsorted whole RNA from tumor, nontumor lung or frozen PBMC. The material was lung tumor tissue, obtained at surgery. This receptor was obtained from a female donor with early-stage non-small cell lung cancer. This chain connects TRBV29-1 to TRBJ1-1; D is perhaps TRBD1 (5 bases). The CDR3 DNA reads TGCAGCGTTGAAGGGGGCGAGAACACTGAAGCTTTCTTT. Translating it yields CSVEGGENTEAFF. Full variable domain (remainder filled in from reference TRBV29-1 and TRBJ1-1): SAVISQKPSRDICQRGTSLTIQCQVDSQVTMMFWYRQQPGQSLTLIATANQGSEATYESGFVIDKFPISRPNLTFSTLTVSNMSPEDSSIYLCSVEGGENTEAFFGQGTRLTVV.